This T cell receptor beta chain was profiled in a study of cytomegalovirus exposure and HLA in healthy donors. Study-level background: Previous work identified roughly 120 million unique TCR beta sequences from around 180 million T cells. Within an early data release were tens of millions of unique TCRs drawn from HLA-typed donors.

This clone was observed a few times. Germline lookup yields CDR1 MNHEY and CDR2 SVGAGI. The CDR3 is 12 amino acids. The V gene lost 7 bases and the J gene lost 6 bases, with 12 bases spanning the gap. 60 Vbeta and 13 Jbeta primers were used in PCR. This table comes from immunoSEQ multiplex PCR, and its TCRdb copy is limited to in-frame clones, with some not included. The table has 85,000 to 100,000 clones, roughly two thirds seen once. The receptor was derived from a human donor in good health. The J gene is TRBJ1-1, the V gene TRBV6-5; D may be TRBD1 (5 bases). The sample taken for sequencing was PBMCs. CDR3 sequence (DNA): TGTGCCAGCATCCAGGGTAACGCTGAAGCTTTCTTT. Amino acids: CASIQGNAEAFF.